This TCR beta chain appears in the sequencing data of a study of cytomegalovirus exposure and HLA in healthy donors. This clone appeared a few times. Primers: 60 Vbeta forward and 13 Jbeta reverse. Produced via immunoSEQ multiplex PCR; TCRdb's table is partial and in-frame only. The repertoire includes roughly 180,000 clones, roughly 85% of them detected once, and 1.3% sits in the top ten. This CDR3 region has 14 residues. V was clipped by 1 base and J by 6 bases, with 11 bases between them. Germline V gives CDR1 SGHTS, CDR2 YDEGEE. The chain uses TRBV5-8 and TRBJ1-5, with D possibly being TRBD1 (5 bases). The sequenced sample consisted of PBMCs. The sequence was obtained from a man younger than 45 in good health and CMV-seronegative. The CDR3 coding sequence is TGTGCCAGCAGCTTGTCCAGGGTAGGTCAGCCCCAGCATTTT. This encodes CASSLSRVGQPQHF. The full variable domain, rest sourced from reference TRBV5-8 and TRBJ1-5, is EAGVTQSPTHLIKTRGQQATLRCSPISGHTSVYWYQQALGLGLQFLLWYDEGEERNRGNFPPRFSGRQFPNYSSELNVNALELEDSALYLCASSLSRVGQPQHFGDGTRLSIL.